The 14 T cell receptor beta chains listed next were all sequenced from one sample in a study of CD4+ T cells in melanoma. Libraries were prepared by immunoSEQ multiplex PCR; TCRdb keeps only in-frame clonotypes and omits some of them. The data contain 90,000 to 130,000 clones, over 80% of them singletons. Source material: peripheral blood. The receptors come from a human donor with melanoma.

The genes are TRBV11-1 and TRBJ2-7; D is possibly TRBD1 (5 bases). The CDR3 extends over 16 amino acids. Per the germline V gene, CDR1 is SGHAT and CDR2 is FQDESV (reference sequence). Trimming stripped 2 bases from V and 2 bases from J, with 16 bases between. CDR3 region: CASSLKGQGYTYEQYF. The CDR3, as DNA: TGTGCCAGCAGCTTAAAGGGGCAGGGTTATACCTACGAGCAGTACTTC.

This chain uses TRBV2 with TRBJ1-1; D is uncertain. Germline-derived CDR1 and CDR2 are SNHLY and FYNNEI. V dropped 4 bases and J dropped 5 bases, with 14 bases sitting between them. This CDR3 has 14 residues. This CDR3 is CASSVERGSTEAFF. The CDR3, as DNA: TGTGCCAGCAGTGTGGAACGAGGTTCGACTGAAGCTTTCTTT. Based on the CDR3 plus reference TRBV2 and TRBJ1-1, the full variable domain is EPEVTQTPSHQVTQMGQEVILRCVPISNHLYFYWYRQILGQKVEFLVSFYNNEISEKSEIFDDQFSVERPDGSNFTLKIRSTKLEDSAMYFCASSVERGSTEAFFGQGTRLTVV.

The chain carries TRBV7-2 and TRBJ2-7; 9 positions agree with TRBD2. CDR3 size: 14 residues. V shed 2 bases and J 2 bases; nucleotides not matched to a gene: 1. The germline V gene encodes CDR1 SGHTA and CDR2 FQGNSA. CDR3 nucleotide sequence: TGTGCCAGCAGCTTATCTAGCGGGACCTACGAGCAGTACTTC. The encoded protein is CASSLSSGTYEQYF.

V gene TRBV27 combines with J gene TRBJ2-3; D possibly matches TRBD1 or TRBD2 (5 bases each). In germline, CDR1 is MNHEY, CDR2 SMNVEV (reference sequence). V was pared by 2 bases and J by 6 bases, with 15 bases between. The CDR3 sequence is 15 residues long. For the CDR3, the DNA is TGTGCCAGCAGTTTAGGTCAGGGAGACGTGGATACGCAGTATTTT. Translating it yields CASSLGQGDVDTQYF.

The V and J genes are TRBV14 and TRBJ2-3, with D perhaps TRBD2 (7 bases). V was pared by 4 bases and J by 2 bases, with 16 bases between. The CDR3 spans 16 residues. Germline V gene data show CDR1 as SGHDN and CDR2 as FVKESK. The CDR3 region has the DNA TGTGCCAGCAGCCCTCGAGGGGGGGCCAACACAGATACGCAGTATTTT. Amino acid sequence: CASSPRGGANTDTQYF.

The chain links TRBV28 to TRBJ2-7, with 10 bases aligning to TRBD2. V lost 4 bases, J lost 5 bases, and 8 bases stayed unmatched. The germline CDR1 and CDR2 sequences are MDHEN and SYDVKM. The CDR3 consists of 15 residues. CDR3 protein: CASSSAGGPIHEQYF. The CDR3, as DNA: TGTGCCAGCAGTTCAGCGGGAGGGCCTATTCACGAGCAGTACTTC.

The V and J genes are TRBV13 and TRBJ1-2; the D is unclear. Germline CDR1 reads PRHDT; CDR2 reads FYEKMQ (reference sequence). Trimming pared 0 bases from V and 6 bases from J, leaving 20 bases between. The CDR3 is made up of 17 amino acids. In DNA form, the CDR3 reads TGTGCCAGCAGCTTAGGGACCCGGGCGGGTCCGTCTCATGGCTACACCTTC. The encoded protein is CASSLGTRAGPSHGYTF.

The J gene is TRBJ2-2, the V gene TRBV9; a possible D gene is TRBD1 (5 bases). V was cut by 3 bases and J by 6 bases, with 18 bases left in between. CDR1 and CDR2 from the germline V gene are SGDLS and YYNGEE. The CDR3 contains 16 residues. CDR3 loop: CASSAPRVHSSGELFF. The CDR3 DNA reads as TGTGCCAGCAGCGCTCCCAGGGTCCATTCGTCCGGGGAGCTGTTTTTT.

This rearrangement joins TRBV4-1 to TRBJ1-5; D perhaps matches TRBD1 (5 bases). Germline CDR1 and CDR2: MGHRA and YSYEKL. The CDR3 has 17 residues. V shed 3 bases and J shed 2 bases, with 17 bases lying between them. CDR3 sequence: CASSHILGVAGNQPQHF. As DNA, the CDR3 is TGCGCCAGCAGCCATATCCTAGGGGTAGCCGGCAATCAGCCCCAGCATTTT.

The rearrangement uses TRBV5-1 and TRBJ2-7; TRBD2 matches 12 bases. This CDR3 spans 15 amino acids. Trimming at V came to 0 bases and at J to 2 bases, leaving 0 bases not matched to a gene. From germline, CDR1 is SGHRS and CDR2 YFSETQ. CDR3 sequence reads: CASSLGLAGAYEQYF. The CDR3 DNA reads TGCGCCAGCAGCTTGGGACTAGCGGGAGCCTACGAGCAGTACTTC.

V and J are TRBV7-6 and TRBJ2-7; no firm D call. Germline CDR1 and CDR2: SGHVS and FNYEAQ. This CDR3 region has 13 residues. The V end lost 1 base, the J end lost 6 bases, and 10 bases lay between the germline ends. The CDR3 loop is CASSLGTSREQYF. Here the CDR3 DNA reads TGTGCCAGCAGCTTAGGGACCTCGCGCGAGCAGTACTTC.

To note about this clone: The conserved closing phenylalanine or tryptophan is absent in this CDR3, likely reflecting a read error. The DNA is left out, because the CDR3 cannot be placed on it with certainty; the CDR3 is given as TCRdb lists it. V is TRBV28 and J is TRBJ2-7; TRBD2, as called in the table, went unchecked against the DNA. Termini included, the CDR3 measures 13 amino acids. CDR1 is MDHEN and CDR2 is SYDVKM in the germline V gene. CDR3 protein: CASSSGLAGGPRL.

This clone was seen only once. The chain joins TRBV27 to TRBJ2-3, with D possibly being TRBD1 (6 bases). The germline V gene encodes CDR1 MNHEY and CDR2 SMNVEV (reference sequence). With 8 bases removed from V and 0 bases from J, the gap between germline ends came to 12 bases. The CDR3 length is 14 residues. The CDR3 loop reads CASRTAPSTDTQYF. In DNA, the CDR3 is TGTGCCAGCCGGACAGCTCCTAGCACAGATACGCAGTATTTT.

The chain has TRBV7-9 and TRBJ2-2; D possibly corresponds to TRBD1 (5 bases). Trimming stripped 2 bases from V and 1 base from J, with 8 bases between. The CDR3 has 15 residues. The germline V gene has CDR1 SEHNR and CDR2 FQNEAQ (reference sequence). The CDR3 is CASSLRQGNTGELFF. The CDR3 DNA reads as TGTGCCAGCAGCTTACGGCAGGGGAACACCGGGGAGCTGTTTTTT.